A selection of T cell receptor beta chains follows, all from one sample in a study of blood T cell repertoires in COVID-19. Some clones are missing from TCRdb's copy, which holds only in-frame ones; the method was immunoSEQ multiplex PCR. The sample contains around 100,000 clones, 85% of which appear only once. Sequencing was done on a sample of peripheral blood. All receptors come from a man aged 40-55 years with acute or convalescent COVID-19. Both conserved end residues are part of each CDR3. The order of the fields is clone size, D gene, V gene, J gene, CDR3 DNA, CDR3 protein. A D gene is named only where the DNA matches it firmly. Size values are once, few and many counts, or a class for expanded clones, and some rows have none.

abundance: NA
d_gene: NA
v_gene: TRBV12-5
j_gene: TRBJ2-1
CDR3nt: TGTGCTAGTGCCGCGGACAATGGATACAATGAGCAGTTCTTC
CDR3aa: CASAADNGYNEQFF

abundance: NA
d_gene: TRBD2
v_gene: TRBV7-2
j_gene: TRBJ2-2
CDR3nt: TGTGCCAGCAGCTTAGTCGGGGGGACTAGCTTTACCGGGGAGCTGTTTTTT
CDR3aa: CASSLVGGTSFTGELFF

abundance: NA
d_gene: TRBD1
v_gene: TRBV7-2
j_gene: TRBJ2-1
CDR3nt: TGTGCCAGCAGCTTAGATGGGACAGGATCTTACAATGAGCAGTTCTTC
CDR3aa: CASSLDGTGSYNEQFF

abundance: NA
d_gene: TRBD1
v_gene: TRBV19
j_gene: TRBJ1-2
CDR3nt: TGTGCCAGTAGTAAAGACAGGGGGCAATATGGCTACACCTTC
CDR3aa: CASSKDRGQYGYTF

abundance: NA
d_gene: TRBD1
v_gene: TRBV4-1
j_gene: TRBJ1-5
CDR3nt: TGCGCCAGCAGCCAAGATTGGGAAGGGGGCGGCGGGCCCCAGCATTTT
CDR3aa: CASSQDWEGGGGPQHF

abundance: NA
d_gene: TRBD1
v_gene: TRBV5-4
j_gene: TRBJ2-7
CDR3nt: TGTGCCAGCAGCTCTGACAGGGGGCATCGGGAGCAGTACTTC
CDR3aa: CASSSDRGHREQYF

abundance: NA
d_gene: NA
v_gene: TRBV5-1
j_gene: TRBJ1-2
CDR3nt: TGCGCCAGCAGCTTCGGACTGACTGGCTATGGCTACACCTTC
CDR3aa: CASSFGLTGYGYTF

abundance: few
d_gene: TRBD2
v_gene: TRBV24-1
j_gene: TRBJ2-5
CDR3nt: TGTGCCACCAGTGATCCCCGGGGGGACTACCAAGAGACCCAGTACTTC
CDR3aa: CATSDPRGDYQETQYF

abundance: NA
d_gene: NA
v_gene: TRBV19
j_gene: TRBJ2-3
CDR3nt: TGTGCCAGCAGGAACAAGGGGGCAGATACGCAGTATTTT
CDR3aa: CASRNKGADTQYF

abundance: NA
d_gene: NA
v_gene: TRBV5-4
j_gene: TRBJ2-1
CDR3nt: TGTGCCAGCAGCCCCCGGGACACCTACAATGAGCAGTTCTTC
CDR3aa: CASSPRDTYNEQFF

abundance: NA
d_gene: TRBD2
v_gene: TRBV6-2/TRBV6-3
j_gene: TRBJ2-3
CDR3nt: TGTGCCAGCAGTTACGCTAGCGGGGGACGCCTGTCCACAGATACGCAGTATTTT
CDR3aa: CASSYASGGRLSTDTQYF

abundance: NA
d_gene: TRBD1
v_gene: TRBV7-7
j_gene: TRBJ1-5
CDR3nt: TGTGCCAGCAGCCCAATCCGACAGGGGCGCCAGGATAGCAATCAGCCCCAGCATTTT
CDR3aa: CASSPIRQGRQDSNQPQHF

abundance: NA
d_gene: NA
v_gene: TRBV4-3
j_gene: TRBJ1-1
CDR3nt: TGCGCCAGCAGCCAAAGACAGATGGGCAACACTGAAGCTTTCTTT
CDR3aa: CASSQRQMGNTEAFF

abundance: NA
d_gene: TRBD1
v_gene: TRBV19
j_gene: TRBJ1-5
CDR3nt: TGTGCCAGTAGTTTGGAGACAGGGGACAATCAGCCCCAGCATTTT
CDR3aa: CASSLETGDNQPQHF

abundance: NA
d_gene: NA
v_gene: TRBV2
j_gene: TRBJ2-7
CDR3nt: TGTGCCAGCACCGAGCGGTCCTACGAGCAGTACTTC
CDR3aa: CASTERSYEQYF

abundance: NA
d_gene: NA
v_gene: TRBV9
j_gene: TRBJ2-1
CDR3nt: TGTGCCAGCAGCGACCCGGGACTGAATGAGCAGTTCTTC
CDR3aa: CASSDPGLNEQFF

abundance: once
d_gene: TRBD1
v_gene: TRBV24-1
j_gene: TRBJ2-1
CDR3nt: TGTGCCACCAGTTCGGACAGGGGATACAATGAGCAGTTCTTC
CDR3aa: CATSSDRGYNEQFF

abundance: NA
d_gene: TRBD1
v_gene: TRBV9
j_gene: TRBJ1-4
CDR3nt: TGTGCCAGCAGCGCCGACAGGGGGTCGGAGGAAAAACTGTTTTTT
CDR3aa: CASSADRGSEEKLFF

abundance: NA
d_gene: TRBD2
v_gene: TRBV7-9
j_gene: TRBJ2-1
CDR3nt: TGTGCCAGCCGAGCAAGCGGGGGGGTACGCTCCTACAATGAGCAGTTCTTC
CDR3aa: CASRASGGVRSYNEQFF

abundance: NA
d_gene: NA
v_gene: TRBV30
j_gene: TRBJ1-1
CDR3nt: TGTGCCTGGAGTCTGAGTGGCGGCATGAACACTGAAGCTTTCTTT
CDR3aa: CAWSLSGGMNTEAFF

abundance: NA
d_gene: NA
v_gene: TRBV30
j_gene: TRBJ1-1
CDR3nt: TGTGCCTGGAGTGTAAGGCAGGGCTTCACTGAAGCTTTCTTT
CDR3aa: CAWSVRQGFTEAFF

abundance: NA
d_gene: TRBD1
v_gene: TRBV19
j_gene: TRBJ1-3
CDR3nt: TGTGCCAGTAGTACGGACAGGAAGTCCTCTGGAAACACCATATATTTT
CDR3aa: CASSTDRKSSGNTIYF

abundance: once
d_gene: TRBD2
v_gene: TRBV4-3
j_gene: TRBJ2-1
CDR3nt: TGCGCCAGCAGCCAAGATGGACTAGAGGGGAATGAGCAGTTCTTC
CDR3aa: CASSQDGLEGNEQFF

abundance: NA
d_gene: TRBD2
v_gene: TRBV24-1
j_gene: TRBJ2-3
CDR3nt: TGTGCCACCTCGGGGGGATACAGCACAGATACGCAGTATTTT
CDR3aa: CATSGGYSTDTQYF

abundance: NA
d_gene: NA
v_gene: TRBV6-6
j_gene: TRBJ1-1
CDR3nt: TGTGCCAGCAGTTACTCGGGCAGGGCTGATGAAGCTTTCTTT
CDR3aa: CASSYSGRADEAFF

abundance: NA
d_gene: TRBD1
v_gene: TRBV19
j_gene: TRBJ2-1
CDR3nt: TGTGCCAGTAGTATGAGGGACAGGGGCTCCTACAATGAGCAGTTCTTC
CDR3aa: CASSMRDRGSYNEQFF

abundance: few
d_gene: NA
v_gene: TRBV12-3/TRBV12-4
j_gene: TRBJ1-1
CDR3nt: TGTGCCAGCACCACAACGCGGGGGCCCGAAGCTTTCTTT
CDR3aa: CASTTTRGPEAFF

abundance: NA
d_gene: NA
v_gene: TRBV6-5
j_gene: TRBJ2-6
CDR3nt: TGTGCCAGCAGCCAAGCAGGGGCCAACGTCCTGACTTTC
CDR3aa: CASSQAGANVLTF

abundance: NA
d_gene: TRBD2
v_gene: TRBV19
j_gene: TRBJ2-2
CDR3nt: TGTGCCAGTAAGACTAGCGGATACACCGGGGAGCTGTTTTTT
CDR3aa: CASKTSGYTGELFF

abundance: NA
d_gene: NA
v_gene: TRBV21-1
j_gene: TRBJ1-5
CDR3nt: TGTGCCAGCAGCCCCCGTACAAGGACAGGGCTAGGCAATCAGCCCCAGCATTTT
CDR3aa: CASSPRTRTGLGNQPQHF

abundance: NA
d_gene: NA
v_gene: TRBV6-2/TRBV6-3
j_gene: TRBJ1-1
CDR3nt: TGTGCCAGCAGTTCCGGACAAAACACTGAAGCTTTCTTT
CDR3aa: CASSSGQNTEAFF

abundance: NA
d_gene: NA
v_gene: TRBV7-2
j_gene: TRBJ1-3
CDR3nt: TGTGCCAGCAGCCCACCGACAGCTGGAAACACCATATATTTT
CDR3aa: CASSPPTAGNTIYF

abundance: NA
d_gene: TRBD2
v_gene: TRBV4-1
j_gene: TRBJ2-2
CDR3nt: TGCGCCAGCAGCCTGCGCGGGGGGGCGGTCGCCGGGGAGCTGTTTTTT
CDR3aa: CASSLRGGAVAGELFF

abundance: NA
d_gene: NA
v_gene: TRBV4-1
j_gene: TRBJ1-6
CDR3nt: TGCGCCAGCAGCCAAGATGGCAGACAGGTGTATTCACCCCTCCACTTT
CDR3aa: CASSQDGRQVYSPLHF

abundance: once
d_gene: NA
v_gene: TRBV5-1
j_gene: TRBJ1-3
CDR3nt: TGCGCCAGCAGCTTAGGACAAGGTACTGGAAACACCATATATTTT
CDR3aa: CASSLGQGTGNTIYF

abundance: NA
d_gene: TRBD1
v_gene: TRBV7-9
j_gene: TRBJ2-7
CDR3nt: TGTGCCAGCAGCTTAGTAGGGGACAGGCCTTGGGACTTC
CDR3aa: CASSLVGDRPWDF

abundance: NA
d_gene: NA
v_gene: TRBV30
j_gene: TRBJ1-5
CDR3nt: TGTGCCTGGAGTTCGGGATCGGGCAATCAGCCCCAGCATTTT
CDR3aa: CAWSSGSGNQPQHF

abundance: NA
d_gene: NA
v_gene: TRBV6-1
j_gene: TRBJ2-4
CDR3nt: TGTGCCAGCAGTGAAAGAGAAGGAGTAGCCAAAAACATTCAGTACTTC
CDR3aa: CASSEREGVAKNIQYF

abundance: NA
d_gene: NA
v_gene: TRBV6-5
j_gene: TRBJ2-3
CDR3nt: TGTGCCAGCAGTTACCGGGGGGCACGTACAGATACGCAGTATTTT
CDR3aa: CASSYRGARTDTQYF

abundance: NA
d_gene: TRBD1
v_gene: TRBV4-1
j_gene: TRBJ1-2
CDR3nt: TGCGCCAGCAGCCGCGGACAGGCGATAAACTATGGCTACACCTTC
CDR3aa: CASSRGQAINYGYTF

abundance: NA
d_gene: TRBD2
v_gene: TRBV7-3
j_gene: TRBJ2-3
CDR3nt: TGTGCCAGCAGCCCGGAGCGGGGGGACACAGATACGCAGTATTTT
CDR3aa: CASSPERGDTDTQYF

abundance: NA
d_gene: NA
v_gene: TRBV21-1
j_gene: TRBJ2-2
CDR3nt: TGTGCCAGCAGCAAAGTAAGGGACAGGAACACCGGGGAGCTGTTTTTT
CDR3aa: CASSKVRDRNTGELFF

abundance: NA
d_gene: NA
v_gene: TRBV6-6
j_gene: TRBJ2-7
CDR3nt: TGTGCCAGTCGGGATCAAACCGGTGGGGAGCAGTACTTC
CDR3aa: CASRDQTGGEQYF

abundance: few
d_gene: TRBD1
v_gene: TRBV3-1/TRBV3-2
j_gene: TRBJ1-2
CDR3nt: TGTGCCAGCAGCCAAAGGTTTACAGGGGAGGCTTATGGGCCCGATGGCTACACCTTC
CDR3aa: CASSQRFTGEAYGPDGYTF

abundance: NA
d_gene: TRBD2
v_gene: TRBV9
j_gene: TRBJ2-3
CDR3nt: TGTGCCAGCAGCCGGACTAGCGGGGGGGCGGGCACAGATACGCAGTATTTT
CDR3aa: CASSRTSGGAGTDTQYF

abundance: NA
d_gene: TRBD1
v_gene: TRBV7-9
j_gene: TRBJ2-5
CDR3nt: TGTGCCAGCAGCACCGGGACAGCGTTCCAAGAGACCCAGTACTTC
CDR3aa: CASSTGTAFQETQYF

abundance: NA
d_gene: NA
v_gene: TRBV7-9
j_gene: TRBJ1-2
CDR3nt: TGTGCCAGCAGCTTGGGGCCCTGGGATGGCTACACCTTC
CDR3aa: CASSLGPWDGYTF

abundance: few
d_gene: NA
v_gene: TRBV24-1
j_gene: TRBJ1-6
CDR3nt: TGTGCCACCAGTTTCGGCGGGGGACCCCTCCACTTT
CDR3aa: CATSFGGGPLHF

abundance: once
d_gene: TRBD1
v_gene: TRBV27
j_gene: TRBJ2-3
CDR3nt: TGTGCCAGCAGTTTAGGGACAGGGGGCAAAATCACAGATACGCAGTATTTT
CDR3aa: CASSLGTGGKITDTQYF

abundance: NA
d_gene: NA
v_gene: TRBV30
j_gene: TRBJ1-3
CDR3nt: TGTGCCTGGACTCTCGGAAACACCATATATTTT
CDR3aa: CAWTLGNTIYF

abundance: once
d_gene: NA
v_gene: TRBV27
j_gene: TRBJ1-5
CDR3nt: TGTGCCAGCAGTTTATCAGCTTATAGCAATCAGCCCCAGCATTTT
CDR3aa: CASSLSAYSNQPQHF

abundance: NA
d_gene: NA
v_gene: TRBV30
j_gene: TRBJ1-3
CDR3nt: TGTGCCTGGAGTGTGAGTTCTGGAAACACCATATATTTT
CDR3aa: CAWSVSSGNTIYF

abundance: NA
d_gene: NA
v_gene: TRBV5-8
j_gene: TRBJ2-1
CDR3nt: TGTGCCAGCAGCTTTTTTACTCCCGGGAATGAGCAGTTCTTC
CDR3aa: CASSFFTPGNEQFF